The entry below gives a single TCR beta chain sequence along with its context. This entry is derived from a study of blood T cell repertoires in COVID-19. Study in general: The samples span acute and convalescent COVID-19 from the United States, Italy and Spain. In each case, the material was cDNA or gDNA derived from T cells, B-cell-depleted T cells, or PBMCs.

As processed by the authors: Reference gene primer amplification yielded estimated nucleated cell counts. Some clones are missing from TCRdb's copy, which holds only in-frame ones; the method was immunoSEQ multiplex PCR. The V and J calls and clone size are taken from that table; D and trimming were inferred from the DNA. The repertoire holds under 200,000 clones, with 88% as singletons. Germline CDR1 and CDR2: SGHRS and YFSETQ. Trimming took 0 bases from V and 3 from J, leaving 9 bases between them. The CDR3 contains 14 residues. Material for sequencing was peripheral blood. The receptor's source is a man aged 55 to 69 with acute or convalescent COVID-19. The chain carries TRBV5-1 and TRBJ1-1; D is undetermined. CDR3 sequence (DNA): TGCGCCAGCAGCTTGGCCCCCTCGTACACTGAAGCTTTCTTT. This sequence encodes CASSLAPSYTEAFF.